This record covers a single T cell receptor (beta chain). Its antigen remains unidentified. Assay used: immunoSEQ multiplex PCR; TCRdb lists only in-frame clones, some missing. The table shows about 110,000 clones, with approximately 88% occurring only once. The sample is drawn from a study of T cell responses to AZD1222 COVID-19 vaccine. Combined were second doses at about 4 or about 12 weeks. This CDR3 has 15 residues. Looked up from germline, CDR1 is MGHRA and CDR2 is YSYEKL. Trimming took 11 bases from V and 5 from J, leaving 24 bases between them. Study results and caveats: Just a handful of AZD1222 recipients were seropositive at baseline.

Sequenced material: peripheral blood, taken 28 days after the second AZD1222 dose. This receptor was taken from an adult who received the AZD1222 COVID-19 vaccine. This rearrangement joins TRBV4-1 to TRBJ2-5; D is possibly TRBD2 (6 bases). CDR3 loop: CAPSPQWDSRETQYF. DNA for the CDR3: TGCGCCCCCAGCCCTCAGTGGGACTCTCGGGAGACCCAGTACTTC.